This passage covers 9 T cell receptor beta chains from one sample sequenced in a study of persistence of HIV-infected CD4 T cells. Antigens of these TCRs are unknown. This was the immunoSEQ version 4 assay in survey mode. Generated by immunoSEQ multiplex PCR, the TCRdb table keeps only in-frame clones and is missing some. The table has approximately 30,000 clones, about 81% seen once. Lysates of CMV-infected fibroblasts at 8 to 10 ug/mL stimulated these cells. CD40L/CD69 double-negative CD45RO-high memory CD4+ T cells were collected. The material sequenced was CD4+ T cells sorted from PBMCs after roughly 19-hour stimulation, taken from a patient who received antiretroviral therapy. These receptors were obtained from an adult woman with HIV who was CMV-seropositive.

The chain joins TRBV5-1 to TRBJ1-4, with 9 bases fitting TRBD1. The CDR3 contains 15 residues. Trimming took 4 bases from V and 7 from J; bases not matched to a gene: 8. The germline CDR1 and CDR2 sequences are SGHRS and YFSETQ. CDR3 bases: TGCGCCAGCAGCAAGGACAGGGGAGGGAGTGAAAAACTGTTTTTT. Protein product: CASSKDRGGSEKLFF.

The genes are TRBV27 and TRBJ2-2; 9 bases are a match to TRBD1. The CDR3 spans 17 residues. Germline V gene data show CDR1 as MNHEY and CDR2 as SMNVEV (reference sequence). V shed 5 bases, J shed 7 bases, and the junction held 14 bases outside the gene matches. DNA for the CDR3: TGTGCCAGCAGTCCCGGACAGGGGCCCTCAGTCAGCGGGGAGCTGTTTTTT. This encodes CASSPGQGPSVSGELFF.

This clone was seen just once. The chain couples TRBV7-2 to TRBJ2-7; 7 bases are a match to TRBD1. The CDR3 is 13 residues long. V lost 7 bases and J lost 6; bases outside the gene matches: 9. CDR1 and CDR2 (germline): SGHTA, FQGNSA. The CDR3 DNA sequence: TGTGCCAGCAAGACAGGGCAATCTCCCGAGCAGTACTTC. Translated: CASKTGQSPEQYF.

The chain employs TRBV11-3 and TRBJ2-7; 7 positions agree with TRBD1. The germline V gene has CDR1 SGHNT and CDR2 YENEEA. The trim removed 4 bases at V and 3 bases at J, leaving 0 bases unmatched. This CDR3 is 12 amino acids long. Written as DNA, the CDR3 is TGTGCCAGCAGCTACAGGGGCTACGAGCAGTACTTC. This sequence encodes CASSYRGYEQYF.

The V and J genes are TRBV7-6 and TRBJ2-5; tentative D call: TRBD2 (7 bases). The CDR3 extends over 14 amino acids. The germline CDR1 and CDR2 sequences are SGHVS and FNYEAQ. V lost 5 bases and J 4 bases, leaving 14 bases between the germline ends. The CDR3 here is CASSPGGRGETQYF. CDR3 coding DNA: TGTGCCAGCAGCCCCGGGGGGCGTGGAGAGACCCAGTACTTC.

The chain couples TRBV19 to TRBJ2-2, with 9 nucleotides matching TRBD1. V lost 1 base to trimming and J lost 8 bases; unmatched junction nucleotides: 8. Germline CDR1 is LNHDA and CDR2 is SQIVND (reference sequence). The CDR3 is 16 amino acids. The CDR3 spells CASSIAPAQGAGELFF. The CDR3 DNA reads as TGTGCCAGTAGTATAGCCCCAGCACAGGGGGCGGGGGAGCTGTTTTTT.

The CDR3 loop reads CASSLGARAEAFF. The CDR3 nucleotides are TGTGCCAGCAGTTTGGGGGCGAGGGCGGAAGCTTTCTTT. The V gene is TRBV12-3 or TRBV12-4, the J gene TRBJ1-1; D perhaps matches TRBD1 (6 bases). Deletions cut 3 bases from V and 8 bases from J, with 13 bases between. The CDR3 is made up of 13 amino acids.

For the CDR3, the DNA is TGCGCCAGCAGAATCTCGGGACAGATGACCGGGGAGCTGTTTTTT. Protein: CASRISGQMTGELFF. This chain uses TRBV5-1 with TRBJ2-2; 7 nucleotides agree with TRBD1. CDR1 and CDR2 from the germline V gene are SGHRS and YFSETQ. V shed 5 bases and J 5 bases; nucleotides not matched to a gene: 9. This CDR3 has 15 amino acids.

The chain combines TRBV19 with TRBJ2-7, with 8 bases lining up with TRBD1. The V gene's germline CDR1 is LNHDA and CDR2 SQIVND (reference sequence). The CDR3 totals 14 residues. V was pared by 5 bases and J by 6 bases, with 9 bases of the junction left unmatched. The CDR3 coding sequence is TGTGCCAGTAGTTCTTCCGGACAGGGCGGCGAGCAGTACTTC. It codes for CASSSSGQGGEQYF.